This T cell receptor (beta chain) was recorded in a study of cytomegalovirus exposure and HLA in healthy donors. Study observations and caveats: Productive rates of about 90% or about 30% were seen for most TCR beta V segments in an earlier analysis. Most subjects had HLA-A and HLA-B alleles reportedly predicted accurately by TCR beta sequences.

Germline V gene lookup returns CDR1 LNHDA and CDR2 SQIVND (reference sequence). V lost 4 bases, J lost 2 bases, and 5 bases lay in between. This CDR3 has 13 residues. Turning to this clone: Its antigen remains unknown.

The PCR ran on 60 Vbeta and 13 Jbeta primers. Libraries were prepared by immunoSEQ multiplex PCR; TCRdb keeps only in-frame clonotypes and omits some of them. The record lists some 200,000 clones, of which the ten most abundant hold 5.5% to 7.5%. The sequence came from a man aged 25 to 40 in good health and CMV-seronegative. The rearrangement uses TRBV19 and TRBJ1-4; no reliable D call. The material sequenced was PBMCs. CDR3 DNA: TGTGCCAGTAGTAGGGCCACTAATGAAAAACTGTTTTTT. Its protein is CASSRATNEKLFF.